Each of the 17 T cell receptor beta chains below was sequenced from the same sample in a study of naive and memory T cell subsets. RNA was extracted from 2.5 ml of whole blood of healthy adults. Alpha and beta constant region primers primed reverse transcription for blood and skin samples. Each CDR3 protein is one row after TCRdb ran MiXCR on the 5' RACE reads. The profile shows about 26,000 distinct CDR3 sequences, approximately 24% of them singletons. Source of these receptors: a female donor in good health.

This clonotype was observed a handful of times. The J gene is TRBJ1-1, the V gene TRBV10-2, with 8 bases lining up with TRBD1. Germline CDR1 and CDR2: WSHSY and SAAADI. The length of the CDR3 is 12 residues. The J segment lost 3 bases and the V segment lost 11 bases, leaving 5 bases of the junction unmatched. The CDR3 here is CASRDRYTEAFF. The CDR3 bases are TGCGCCTCGAGGGACAGGTACACTGAAGCTTTCTTT.

By sample share, this clonotype is medium-sized. This chain uses TRBV5-6 with TRBJ1-1; the D gene is possibly TRBD1 (6 bases). The CDR3 consists of 13 residues. CDR1 and CDR2 (germline): SGHDT, YYEEEE. V dropped 1 base and J dropped 5 bases, with 9 bases sitting between them. CDR3 loop: CASSLKGGTEAFF. CDR3 coding DNA: TGTGCCAGCAGCTTGAAGGGGGGGACTGAAGCTTTCTTT.

The CDR3 DNA reads TGTGCCAGCAGTTCTGGGACTAGCGATATCTACGAGCAGTACTTC. Its protein product is CASSSGTSDIYEQYF. The chain has TRBV6-5 and TRBJ2-7, with TRBD2 identical over 10 bases. V shed 4 bases and J 3 bases; nucleotides not matched to a gene: 6. This CDR3 region has 15 residues. Germline V gene data show CDR1 as MNHEY and CDR2 as SVGAGI.

This clonotype was observed many times. The genes are TRBV20-1 and TRBJ1-2; D gene ambiguous. Between the trimmed V and J ends, which lost 3 bases and 2 bases, there was a span of 7 bases. The CDR3 contains 12 residues. Germline V gene sequence: CDR1 DFQATT, CDR2 SNEGSKA (reference sequence). The CDR3 nucleotides read TGCAGTGCTAGCGGCGGAAACTATGGCTACACCTTC. As protein: CSASGGNYGYTF.

Many counts were recorded for this clonotype. The rearrangement uses TRBV7-2 and TRBJ2-5; D may be TRBD2 (6 bases). Germline loops: CDR1 SGHTA, CDR2 FQGNSA. Trimming cost V 2 bases and J 4 bases, with 11 bases left between them. This CDR3 spans 14 amino acids. CDR3 DNA sequence: TGTGCCAGCAGCTTATTAGTCGGGGGAGAGACCCAGTACTTC. It is translated as CASSLLVGGETQYF.

This clonotype was observed a handful of times. The chain is built from TRBV29-1 and TRBJ2-3, with D unclear. The germline V gene has CDR1 SQVTM and CDR2 ANQGSEA. The CDR3 totals 15 residues. Trimming pared 1 base from V and 0 bases from J, leaving 11 bases between. Written as DNA, the CDR3 is TGCAGCGTTGAAGCCATGGAAACTAGCACAGATACGCAGTATTTT. Its protein product is CSVEAMETSTDTQYF.

This clonotype is medium-sized. J is TRBJ1-5 and V is TRBV4-1, with D perhaps matching TRBD1 (6 bases). Looked up from germline, CDR1 is MGHRA and CDR2 is YSYEKL. This CDR3 contains 15 residues. V dropped 1 base and J dropped 5 bases, with 12 bases sitting between them. CDR3 DNA: TGCGCCAGCAGCCAAGCCCCCCAGGGGTATCAGCCCCAGCATTTT. Protein sequence: CASSQAPQGYQPQHF.

By sample share, this clonotype is medium-sized (0.01 to 0.1%). The V gene is TRBV18, the J gene TRBJ2-7; weak D call: TRBD2 (7 bases). CDR1 and CDR2 from the germline V gene are KGHSH and LQKENI. CDR3 size: 15 residues. Trimming left V 6 bases short and J 3 bases short, with 18 bases between. The CDR3: CASSGGASAIYEQYF. In DNA, the CDR3 is TGTGCCAGCTCGGGGGGGGCTAGCGCAATCTACGAGCAGTACTTC.

The chain employs TRBV10-3 and TRBJ2-1, with 10 bases lining up with TRBD2. The CDR3 runs to 14 residues. V lost 10 bases, J lost 5 bases, and 8 bases stayed unmatched. The germline V gene has CDR1 ENHRY and CDR2 SYGVKD. The CDR3, as DNA: TGTGCCACCTGGGGACTAGCGACTAACAATGAGCAGTTCTTC. Encoded protein: CATWGLATNNEQFF.

CDR3 DNA: TGTGCCATCAGGAACAGCGATGGCACAGATACGCAGTATTTT. Its translation: CAIRNSDGTDTQYF. The genes are TRBV10-3 and TRBJ2-3, with D unclear. Germline loops: CDR1 ENHRY, CDR2 SYGVKD. Trimming removed 6 bases from V and 1 base from J, with 11 bases in between. The CDR3 has 14 amino acids.

Within the sample, this clonotype is medium-sized (0.01 to 0.1%). The rearrangement joins TRBV5-6 to TRBJ1-5, with 8 bases aligning to TRBD1. The CDR3 length is 14 residues. V was pared by 3 bases and J by 4 bases, with 3 bases of the junction left unmatched. Germline CDR1 and CDR2: SGHDT and YYEEEE. The CDR3 protein is CASSWGQANQPQHF. In nucleotides, the CDR3 is TGTGCCAGCAGCTGGGGACAGGCTAATCAGCCCCAGCATTTT.

This clonotype was recorded at least ten times. This chain joins TRBV20-1 and TRBJ2-3; a weak D match, TRBD2 (5 bases). Germline assignment: CDR1 DFQATT and CDR2 SNEGSKA (reference sequence). Trimming took off 3 bases at V and 2 bases at J, with 15 bases between the two ends. The CDR3 contains 15 residues. Written as DNA, the CDR3 is TGCAGTGCTAGCAACGGGGTGGTTATCACAGATACGCAGTATTTT. It is translated as CSASNGVVITDTQYF.

This clonotype was detected a few times. This rearrangement joins TRBV10-3 to TRBJ1-2; TRBD1 aligns across 8 bases. V lost 3 bases and J lost 7; bases outside the gene matches: 13. There are 16 residues in the CDR3. Looked up from germline, CDR1 is ENHRY and CDR2 is SYGVKD. CDR3 residues: CAISDTRSDRALGYTF. Written as DNA, the CDR3 is TGTGCCATCAGTGATACACGTTCGGACAGGGCGCTTGGCTACACCTTC.

This clonotype was found many times. The rearrangement uses TRBV20-1 and TRBJ1-1; possible D gene TRBD1, 5 bases. The germline V gene has CDR1 DFQATT and CDR2 SNEGSKA (reference sequence). The CDR3 is 13 amino acids. The V end lost 3 bases, the J end lost 10 bases, and 18 bases lay between the germline ends. CDR3 bases: TGCAGTGCTAGTCTTTTTCAGGGATTAGGAGCTTTCTTT. Translating gives CSASLFQGLGAFF.

J is TRBJ1-4 and V is TRBV29-1, with 7 bases identical to TRBD1. V was clipped by 4 bases and J by 5 bases; unmatched bases: 4. Germline values: CDR1 SQVTM, CDR2 ANQGSEA. The CDR3 sequence is 13 residues long. The DNA of the CDR3 is TGCAGCGTTGTTCGGACAGGAAATGAAAAACTGTTTTTT. It codes for CSVVRTGNEKLFF.

This clonotype was seen many times. The chain joins TRBV6-5 to TRBJ1-5, with D unresolved. With 2 bases removed from V and 2 bases from J, the gap between germline ends came to 4 bases. The CDR3 contains 13 residues. CDR1 MNHEY and CDR2 SVGAGI come from the germline V gene. CDR3 in amino acids: CASSYRGNQPQHF. DNA of the CDR3: TGTGCCAGCAGTTACAGGGGCAATCAGCCCCAGCATTTT.

The genes are TRBV20-1 and TRBJ2-6, with TRBD2 identical over 7 bases. After removal of 7 bases from V and 3 bases from J, the junction contained 3 bases not matched to a gene. Germline V gives CDR1 DFQATT, CDR2 SNEGSKA (reference sequence). The CDR3 extends over 13 amino acids. The CDR3 DNA is TGCAGTGTCCGGGGGGTTGGGGCCAACGTCCTGACTTTC. Translated, it gives CSVRGVGANVLTF.